This note documents a single T cell receptor beta chain sequence. This specimen comes from a study of blood T cell repertoires in COVID-19. Study at large: From T cells, B-cell-depleted T cells, or PBMCs came the material, which was cDNA or gDNA.

Looked up from germline, CDR1 is MNHEY and CDR2 is SVGAGI. The CDR3 loop spans 14 amino acids. The J segment lost 4 bases and the V segment lost 5 bases, leaving 2 bases of the junction unmatched. The authors' processing: Nucleated cell counts were estimated from reference gene primer amplification. Assay used: immunoSEQ multiplex PCR; TCRdb lists only in-frame clones, some missing. Clonal size and the V and J genes are those of that table, whereas D and trimming came from the DNA. This repertoire shows more than 90,000 clones, approximately 84% found once; its top ten account for nearly 25%. The sample taken for sequencing was peripheral blood. This clonotype was sampled from a human donor in a cohort sampled during active COVID-19. This chain links TRBV6-5 with TRBJ1-4; TRBD1 aligns across 9 bases. The CDR3 loop reads CASSKDRGNEKLFF. The CDR3 DNA is TGTGCCAGCAGTAAGGACAGGGGTAATGAAAAACTGTTTTTT.